This T cell receptor beta chain is drawn from a study of shared clonotypes between healthy human individuals. General observations from the study: Generally, naive subsets came out with larger estimated richness than memory subsets. Donors were few, which limited the genetic and exposure-history diversity represented.

About this clone: What it binds is unknown.

Naive CD8 cells lacked CD45RO and underwent positive selection for CCR7, leaving out terminally differentiated effector memory CD45RA+ cells. Germline CDR1 is ENHRY and CDR2 is SYGVKD. This CDR3 region has 15 residues. With V trimmed by 0 bases and J by 3 bases, 4 bases remained unmatched. The protocol was immunoSEQ multiplex PCR, while the TCRdb copy is restricted to in-frame clones and leaves out a portion. This table holds around 610,000 clones, approximately 96% found once. The receptor's source is a woman in her 30s in good health. J is TRBJ1-2 and V is TRBV10-3; 7 positions match TRBD1. The sequencing input was naive CD8+ T cells sorted from blood. CDR3 in DNA: TGTGCCATCAGTGAGTCAGTAGGGGGCGACTATGGCTACACCTTC. Its protein is CAISESVGGDYGYTF.